The entry below gives a single T cell receptor beta chain sequence along with its context. CDR1 is MNHEY and CDR2 is SVGAGI in the germline V gene. The CDR3 is 14 residues long. V shed 8 bases and J 5 bases; nucleotides not matched to a gene: 6. These data originate in a study of blood T cell repertoires in COVID-19. On the study more broadly: Spain, Italy and the United States supplied samples that represented acute and convalescent COVID-19. T cells, B-cell-depleted T cells, or PBMCs supplied cDNA or gDNA.

Seattle's enrolled individuals joined amid active infection and were then monitored longitudinally. Original handling: Estimation of nucleated cell counts was performed using reference gene primer amplification. Only in-frame clones appear in the TCRdb table, and some are missing; sequencing was by immunoSEQ multiplex PCR. D and trimming come from the DNA, and the V and J calls and clone size come from that table. The table includes about 130,000 clones, 81% detected once. The V gene is TRBV6-5, the J gene TRBJ2-2, with TRBD1 matching 9 bases. The sequence was obtained from a man aged 30 to 45 with COVID-19, enrolled during active disease. Sequencing used peripheral blood. CDR3 in DNA: TGTGCCAGCTCTGCCGGGACAGGGACCGGGGAGCTGTTTTTT. It is translated as CASSAGTGTGELFF.